This entry describes one T cell receptor (beta chain). The target antigen is unknown. This sample was taken from a study of blood T cells in healthy people across ages. Study-wide background: Using template switching, researchers captured about one barcoded beta molecule for each two T cells.

Overall study findings and caveats: The study lacked donor CMV status, which possibly confounded expanded clonotype changes.

The CDR3 is 15 amino acids. V was clipped by 5 bases and J by 10 bases; unmatched bases: 14. Germline V gene lookup returns CDR1 DFQATT and CDR2 SNEGSKA (reference sequence). Through a sample-barcoded 5' primer and a J-beta primer mix, a second PCR was run for about 6 to 11 cycles. The template-switch adaptor, which had 12 random nucleotides, put a tag on each cDNA molecule. TCRdb redid the calling of the 5' RACE reads with MiXCR, one entry per CDR3 protein. The sample holds hundreds of thousands of distinct CDR3 sequences; around 62% are singletons and the top ten take 25% to 35%. The sample comprised blood. V is TRBV20-1 and J is TRBJ2-1, with 10 nucleotides matching TRBD2. The receptor's source is a young man in good health. The CDR3 loop is CSASSERAGGPEQFF. The DNA of the CDR3 is TGCAGTGCTTCCTCCGAACGAGCGGGGGGGCCGGAGCAGTTCTTC.